This entry lists 26 T cell receptor beta chains sequenced from one sample in a study of cytomegalovirus exposure and HLA in healthy donors. Researchers ran the PCR with 60 Vbeta and 13 Jbeta primers. Assay used: immunoSEQ multiplex PCR; TCRdb lists only in-frame clones, some missing. The sample lists 100,000 to 150,000 clones, about 78% seen once, with 2.9% in the top ten. Specimen: PBMCs. Receptors originate from a human donor in good health.

The chain links TRBV4-2 to TRBJ1-2; a weak D match, TRBD1 (5 bases). CDR3 length: 17 residues. Looked up from germline, CDR1 is LGHNA and CDR2 is YNFKEQ. Trimming pared 1 base from V and 5 bases from J, leaving 20 bases between. DNA for the CDR3: TGTGCCAGCAGCCAAGGGGCGGCGGGGACGGTGGGATATGGCTACACCTTC. Its translation: CASSQGAAGTVGYGYTF.

In this sample, this clone turned up a few times. This sequence joins TRBV5-4 and TRBJ1-4; no clear D. Germline CDR1 is SGHNT and CDR2 is YYREEE (reference sequence). The CDR3 totals 14 residues. V lost 4 bases to trimming and J lost 8 bases, with 15 bases between them. CDR3 coding DNA: TGTGCCAGCAGCCTACGATACGCCGCCGAAAAACTGTTTTTT. Its protein product is CASSLRYAAEKLFF.

The chain employs TRBV9 and TRBJ1-2, with a possible D match to TRBD1 (6 bases). The CDR3 extends over 13 amino acids. The germline V gene encodes CDR1 SGDLS and CDR2 YYNGEE. V was shortened by 3 bases and J by 4 bases, with 10 bases between the two germline ends. The CDR3 coding sequence is TGTGCCAGCAGCGAACAGGGATCCTATGGCTACACCTTC. Translated, it gives CASSEQGSYGYTF.

J is TRBJ2-1 and V is TRBV6-5; 7 bases are a match to TRBD2. Germline CDR1 is MNHEY and CDR2 is SVGAGI. V was pared by 6 bases and J by 5 bases, with 10 bases of the junction left unmatched. This CDR3 is built from 15 residues. DNA for the CDR3: TGTGCCAGCAGACTCAGCGGGGCTCTTAACAATGAGCAGTTCTTC. It codes for CASRLSGALNNEQFF.

This chain links TRBV7-8 with TRBJ1-1; no reliable D call. This CDR3 contains 15 residues. Trimming removed 5 bases at V and 0 bases at J, with 13 bases between. CDR1 and CDR2 from the germline V gene are SGHVS and FQNEAQ. The CDR3 spells CASSPEGNLNTEAFF. In DNA, the CDR3 is TGTGCCAGCAGCCCCGAGGGAAATTTGAACACTGAAGCTTTCTTT.

The chain couples TRBV4-3 to TRBJ2-5; D gene unclear. With the DNA end fitting TRBJ2-7 better, the J assignment may be wrong. CDR3 size: 14 residues. Looked up from germline, CDR1 is LGHNA and CDR2 is YSLEER. The CDR3 sequence is CASSQDPLSYEQYF. The CDR3 DNA is TGCGCCAGCAGCCAAGATCCACTGTCCTACGAGCAGTACTTC.

This clone showed up just once. The same CDR3 arises from other DNA sequences in this sample as well. The rearrangement links TRBV6-5 to TRBJ1-5; tentatively, D is TRBD1 (6 bases). The CDR3 has 12 amino acids. Germline-derived CDR1 and CDR2 are MNHEY and SVGAGI. Trimming left V 9 bases short and J 5 bases short, with 11 bases between. CDR3 in amino acids: CASLAGDQPQHF. In DNA, the CDR3 is TGTGCCAGTCTGGCAGGGGATCAGCCCCAGCATTTT.

The chain is built from TRBV7-3 and TRBJ2-7; D unclear. This CDR3 contains 13 residues. Germline assignment: CDR1 SGHTA and CDR2 FQGTGA. Trimming took off 2 bases at V and 3 bases at J, with 8 bases between the two ends. The CDR3 protein is CASSLGPSYEQYF. The CDR3 DNA is TGTGCCAGCAGCTTAGGCCCCAGCTACGAGCAGTACTTC.

In its sample, this clone was seen a few times. The chain recombines TRBV15 with TRBJ2-7, with D perhaps TRBD2 (6 bases). CDR1 is LNHNV, CDR2 YYDKDF, per germline (reference sequence). Trimming removed 0 bases at V and 4 bases at J, with 7 bases between. The CDR3 contains 13 residues. The CDR3 bases are TGTGCCACCAGCAGAGATCGGGGGTACGAGCAGTACTTC. It encodes CATSRDRGYEQYF.

A few counts support this clone. This chain uses TRBV19 with TRBJ2-3; 7 positions agree with TRBD1. Trimming cost V 3 bases and J 3 bases; bases outside gene matches: 6. Germline CDR1 is LNHDA and CDR2 is SQIVND (reference sequence). The CDR3 is 15 amino acids. Written as DNA, the CDR3 is TGTGCCAGTAGTATTTTGGCAGGGGGAACAGATACGCAGTATTTT. This encodes CASSILAGGTDTQYF.

The genes are TRBV5-6 and TRBJ1-2; 7 nucleotides line up with TRBD1. This CDR3 is built from 16 residues. Germline values: CDR1 SGHDT, CDR2 YYEEEE. The V gene end was trimmed by 4 bases and the J gene end by 2 bases; junction bases not matched to a gene: 11. The CDR3 sequence is CASSPVQTGWNYGYTF. The CDR3 nucleotides are TGTGCCAGCAGCCCCGTCCAGACAGGGTGGAACTATGGCTACACCTTC.

This chain connects TRBV7-8 to TRBJ2-1, with 8 bases matching TRBD1. This CDR3 region has 14 residues. The V segment lost 5 bases and the J segment 9 bases; nucleotides outside the gene matches: 9. Germline V CDR1 and CDR2: SGHVS, FQNEAQ. The CDR3 nucleotides are TGTGCCAGCAGCCGGAAAACAGGGGGAATTGAGCAGTTCTTC. Amino acid sequence: CASSRKTGGIEQFF.

The gene calls are TRBV7-2 and TRBJ1-1; D may be TRBD1 (6 bases). Trimming removed 5 bases from V and 11 bases from J, with 18 bases in between. The germline gives CDR1 SGHTA, CDR2 FQGNSA. This CDR3 contains 13 residues. CDR3 sequence (DNA): TGTGCCAGCAGCGAACTCACAGGGATCGTGGCTTTCTTT. Amino acid sequence: CASSELTGIVAFF.

The sample holds a few counts of this clone. The genes are TRBV18 and TRBJ1-1, with D tentatively TRBD1 (5 bases). Germline V gene lookup returns CDR1 KGHSH and CDR2 LQKENI. Trimming cost V 4 bases and J 3 bases, with 9 bases left between them. The CDR3 consists of 13 residues. The CDR3 coding sequence is TGTGCCAGCTCACTAGGGGTTGACACTGAAGCTTTCTTT. This gives the protein CASSLGVDTEAFF.

V and J are TRBV7-8 and TRBJ1-3; D not certain. The CDR3 consists of 12 residues. Germline assignment: CDR1 SGHVS and CDR2 FQNEAQ. V lost 5 bases, J lost 4 bases, and 6 bases lay in between. The CDR3 coding sequence is TGTGCCAGCAGCCCCCCAGGAAACACCATATATTTT. Encoded protein: CASSPPGNTIYF.

The sample holds a few counts of this clone. The chain is built from TRBV7-8 and TRBJ2-3; possible D gene TRBD1, 6 bases. The CDR3 runs to 16 residues. The ends were cut back, 2 bases at V and 2 bases at J, with 14 bases in the middle. Germline V gene sequence: CDR1 SGHVS, CDR2 FQNEAQ. CDR3 sequence reads: CASSLFWGLDTDTQYF. For the CDR3, the DNA is TGTGCCAGCAGCTTATTTTGGGGGCTTGACACAGATACGCAGTATTTT.

This clone appeared a few times. The J gene is TRBJ2-1, the V gene TRBV29-1, with TRBD2 matching over 12 bases. The germline gives CDR1 SQVTM, CDR2 ANQGSEA. V lost 7 bases, J lost 10 bases, and 8 bases stayed unmatched. The CDR3 is made up of 13 amino acids. DNA for the CDR3: TGCAGCGGAGGACTAGCGGGGCCTTGGGAGCAGTTCTTC. Its protein is CSGGLAGPWEQFF.

This clone has just one count. The chain combines TRBV7-2 with TRBJ2-2; a possible D gene is TRBD1 (5 bases). This CDR3 spans 17 amino acids. Trimming pared 5 bases from V and 1 base from J, leaving 17 bases between. Germline CDR1 SGHTA, CDR2 FQGNSA. The CDR3 spells CASSPRPRTQNTGELFF. CDR3 sequence (DNA): TGTGCCAGCAGCCCCAGGCCAAGGACACAGAACACCGGGGAGCTGTTTTTT. Full variable domain (outside the CDR3, taken from reference TRBV7-2 and TRBJ2-2): GAGVSQSPSNKVTEKGKDVELRCDPISGHTALYWYRQSLGQGLEFLIYFQGNSAPDKSGLPSDRFSAERTGGSVSTLTIQRTQQEDSAVYLCASSPRPRTQNTGELFFGEGSRLTVL.

The gene calls are TRBV6-6 and TRBJ1-1; D is perhaps TRBD1 (6 bases). Per germline, CDR1 MNHNY and CDR2 SVGAGI (reference sequence). This CDR3 is built from 14 residues. V dropped 0 bases and J dropped 1 base, with 6 bases sitting between them. CDR3 protein: CASSYSGGNTEAFF. The CDR3 region has the DNA TGTGCCAGCAGTTACTCAGGGGGGAACACTGAAGCTTTCTTT.

J is TRBJ2-7 and V is TRBV20-1, with no clear D. Germline lookup yields CDR1 DFQATT and CDR2 SNEGSKA (reference sequence). Trimming shortened V by 6 bases and J by 6 bases, and 9 bases separated the two germline ends. The CDR3 has 10 amino acids. DNA of the CDR3: TGCAGTGCAGCGAAGGCCGAGCAGTACTTC. Amino acid sequence: CSAAKAEQYF.

The CDR3 here is CASSFSVQETQYF. The CDR3 nucleotides are TGTGCCAGCAGCTTTAGCGTGCAAGAGACCCAGTACTTC. The chain employs TRBV7-2 and TRBJ2-5, with a possible D match to TRBD2 (5 bases). This CDR3 region has 13 residues. The germline V and J ends were trimmed by 3 bases and 2 bases, with 7 bases remaining between them. CDR1 is SGHTA and CDR2 is FQGNSA in the germline V gene. Full variable domain (outside the CDR3, taken from reference TRBV7-2 and TRBJ2-5): GAGVSQSPSNKVTEKGKDVELRCDPISGHTALYWYRQSLGQGLEFLIYFQGNSAPDKSGLPSDRFSAERTGGSVSTLTIQRTQQEDSAVYLCASSFSVQETQYFGPGTRLLVL.

This sequence joins TRBV6-6 and TRBJ2-7; 7 bases agree with TRBD2. Trimming took 2 bases from V and 4 from J; bases not matched to a gene: 11. The germline V gene encodes CDR1 MNHNY and CDR2 SVGAGI (reference sequence). The CDR3 consists of 16 residues. The CDR3 region has the DNA TGTGCCAGCAGTTACCTCGGTGGGGAGGGGCTGTACGAGCAGTACTTC. This encodes CASSYLGGEGLYEQYF.

The chain couples TRBV29-1 to TRBJ2-2; unclear D gene. V shed 3 bases and J shed 3 bases, with 8 bases lying between them. The CDR3 runs to 13 residues. CDR1 and CDR2 (germline): SQVTM, ANQGSEA. CDR3 residues: CSVDVTYTGELFF. CDR3 coding DNA: TGCAGCGTTGACGTGACATACACCGGGGAGCTGTTTTTT.

The rearrangement links TRBV2 to TRBJ2-5; 12 bases map to TRBD2. V lost 6 bases and J lost 11; bases outside the gene matches: 13. The germline V gene has CDR1 SNHLY and CDR2 FYNNEI. This CDR3 region has 15 residues. CDR3 in DNA: TGTGCCAGCAGCCAGACCGGGACTAGCGGGTTTCGGCAGTACTTC. It translates to CASSQTGTSGFRQYF.

The J gene is TRBJ2-3, the V gene TRBV4-1, with 10 nucleotides matching TRBD1. The CDR3 has 15 amino acids. With 4 bases clipped from V and 5 bases from J, the junction kept 6 bases outside the gene matches. In germline, CDR1 is MGHRA, CDR2 YSYEKL. The CDR3 is CASSRGDRGGDTQYF. The CDR3 DNA reads as TGCGCCAGCAGCCGAGGGGACAGGGGCGGAGATACGCAGTATTTT.

The rearrangement uses TRBV10-3 and TRBJ2-5, with no clear D. Germline assignment: CDR1 ENHRY and CDR2 SYGVKD. This CDR3 contains 12 residues. Trimming cost V 1 base and J 5 bases, with 5 bases left between them. CDR3 nucleotides: TGTGCCATCAGTGAGTTCGGGGAGACCCAGTACTTC. It yields the protein CAISEFGETQYF.